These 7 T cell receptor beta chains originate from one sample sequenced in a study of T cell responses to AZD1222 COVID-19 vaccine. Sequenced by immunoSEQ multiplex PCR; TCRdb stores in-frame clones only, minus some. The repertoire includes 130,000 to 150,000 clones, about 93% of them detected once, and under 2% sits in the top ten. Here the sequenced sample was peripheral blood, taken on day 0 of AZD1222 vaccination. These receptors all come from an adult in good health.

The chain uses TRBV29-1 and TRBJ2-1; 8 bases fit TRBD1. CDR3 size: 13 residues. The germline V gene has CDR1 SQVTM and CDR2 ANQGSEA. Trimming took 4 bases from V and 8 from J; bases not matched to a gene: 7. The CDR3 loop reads CSVGQGIVYEQFF. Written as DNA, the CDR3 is TGCAGCGTTGGACAGGGGATCGTGTATGAGCAGTTCTTC.

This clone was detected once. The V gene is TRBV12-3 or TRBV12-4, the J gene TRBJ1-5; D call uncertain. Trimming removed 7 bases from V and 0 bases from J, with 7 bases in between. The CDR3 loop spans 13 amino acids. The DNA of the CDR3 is TGTGCCAGCACAGAGGATAGCAATCAGCCCCAGCATTTT. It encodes CASTEDSNQPQHF.

The CDR3 here is CASSSETRNYNSPLHF. CDR3 coding DNA: TGTGCCAGCAGCTCCGAGACCAGGAATTATAATTCACCCCTCCACTTT. The chain has TRBV7-2 and TRBJ1-6; D is ambiguous. Germline V gene data show CDR1 as SGHTA and CDR2 as FQGNSA. V lost 4 bases to trimming and J lost 4 bases, with 14 bases between them. The CDR3 runs to 16 residues. Full variable domain (missing parts from reference TRBV7-2 and TRBJ1-6): GAGVSQSPSNKVTEKGKDVELRCDPISGHTALYWYRQSLGQGLEFLIYFQGNSAPDKSGLPSDRFSAERTGGSVSTLTIQRTQQEDSAVYLCASSSETRNYNSPLHFGNGTRLTVT.

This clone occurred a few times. The CDR3 bases are TGTGCCAGCTCCCTATCCGGCGCCCTGAATTCACCCCTCCACTTT. The encoded protein is CASSLSGALNSPLHF. The chain joins TRBV18 to TRBJ1-6, with no clear D. This CDR3 has 15 amino acids. Trimming took 6 bases from V and 7 from J, leaving 16 bases between them. CDR1 is KGHSH and CDR2 is LQKENI in the germline V gene.

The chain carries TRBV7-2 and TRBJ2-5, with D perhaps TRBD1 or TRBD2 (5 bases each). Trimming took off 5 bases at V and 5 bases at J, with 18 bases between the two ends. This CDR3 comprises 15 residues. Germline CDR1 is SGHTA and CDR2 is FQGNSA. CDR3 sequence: CASSLRSRGSETQYF. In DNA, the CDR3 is TGTGCCAGCAGCCTTCGTTCGAGGGGATCTGAGACCCAGTACTTC. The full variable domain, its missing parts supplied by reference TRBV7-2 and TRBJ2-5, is GAGVSQSPSNKVTEKGKDVELRCDPISGHTALYWYRQSLGQGLEFLIYFQGNSAPDKSGLPSDRFSAERTGGSVSTLTIQRTQQEDSAVYLCASSLRSRGSETQYFGPGTRLLVL.

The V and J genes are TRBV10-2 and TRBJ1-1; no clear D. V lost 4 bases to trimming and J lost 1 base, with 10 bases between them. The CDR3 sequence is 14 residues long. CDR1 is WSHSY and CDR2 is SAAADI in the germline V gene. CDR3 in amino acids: CASSGSGENTEAFF. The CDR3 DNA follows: TGCGCCAGCAGTGGGAGTGGGGAGAACACTGAAGCTTTCTTT.

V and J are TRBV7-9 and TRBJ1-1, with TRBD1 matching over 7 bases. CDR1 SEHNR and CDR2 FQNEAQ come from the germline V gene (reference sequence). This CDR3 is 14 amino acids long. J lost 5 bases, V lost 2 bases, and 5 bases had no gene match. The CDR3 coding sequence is TGTGCCAGCAGCTTAAGGGGGCATGTAACTGAAGCTTTCTTT. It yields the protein CASSLRGHVTEAFF.